This T cell receptor (beta chain) derives from a study of blood T cells in healthy people across ages. Whole-study findings and limits: In long-lived donors, naive CD4+ cell counts and diversity exceeded those of aged donors.

Trimming left V 6 bases short and J 0 bases short, with 14 bases between. The CDR3 covers 15 residues. Germline V lookup: CDR1 MNHEY, CDR2 SMNVEV (reference sequence). Total RNA extracted from each sample amounted to at least 5.5 micrograms. The use of a sample-barcoded 5' primer and a J-beta primer mix characterized a second PCR of about 7 to 12 cycles. TCRdb itself ran the 5' RACE reads through MiXCR, one entry per CDR3 protein. Of fewer than 1 million distinct CDR3 sequences in the sample, approximately 48% are singletons; the top ten hold under 20%. This clonotype turned up a few times. What it recognizes is unknown.

This TCR derives from a man aged 60 to 75 in good health. J is TRBJ1-2 and V is TRBV27; TRBD1 might be the D (6 bases). The sample was blood. CDR3 sequence reads: CASRQGPAANYGYTF. CDR3 bases: TGTGCCAGCAGACAGGGTCCCGCGGCTAACTATGGCTACACCTTC.